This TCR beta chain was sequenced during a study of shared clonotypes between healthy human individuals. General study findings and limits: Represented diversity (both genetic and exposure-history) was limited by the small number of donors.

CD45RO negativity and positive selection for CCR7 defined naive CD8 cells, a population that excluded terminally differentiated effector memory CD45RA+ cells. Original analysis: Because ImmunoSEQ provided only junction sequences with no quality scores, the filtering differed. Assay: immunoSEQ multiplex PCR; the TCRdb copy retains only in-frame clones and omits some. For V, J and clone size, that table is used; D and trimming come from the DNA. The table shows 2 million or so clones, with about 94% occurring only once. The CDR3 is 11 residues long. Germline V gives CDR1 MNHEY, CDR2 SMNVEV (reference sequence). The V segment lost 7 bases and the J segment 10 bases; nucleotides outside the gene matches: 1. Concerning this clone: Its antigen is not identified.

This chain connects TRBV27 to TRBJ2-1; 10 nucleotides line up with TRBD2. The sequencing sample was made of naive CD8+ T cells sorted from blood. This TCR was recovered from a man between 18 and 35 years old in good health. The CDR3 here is CASKLAGEQFF. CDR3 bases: TGTGCCAGCAAACTAGCGGGAGAGCAGTTCTTC.